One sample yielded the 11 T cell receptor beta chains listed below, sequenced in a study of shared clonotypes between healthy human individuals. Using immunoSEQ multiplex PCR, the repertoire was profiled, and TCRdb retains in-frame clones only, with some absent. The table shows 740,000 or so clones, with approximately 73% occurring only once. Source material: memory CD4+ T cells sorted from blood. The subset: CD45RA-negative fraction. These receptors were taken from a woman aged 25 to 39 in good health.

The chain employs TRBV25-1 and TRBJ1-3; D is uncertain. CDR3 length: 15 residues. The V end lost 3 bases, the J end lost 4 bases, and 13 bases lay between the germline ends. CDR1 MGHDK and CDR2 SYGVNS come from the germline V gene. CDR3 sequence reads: CASSEVGSKGNTIYF. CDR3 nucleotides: TGTGCCAGCAGTGAGGTCGGCAGTAAGGGAAACACCATATATTTT. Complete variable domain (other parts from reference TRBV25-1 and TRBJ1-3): EADIYQTPRYLVIGTGKKITLECSQTMGHDKMYWYQQDPGMELHLIHYSYGVNSTEKGDLSSESTVSRIRTEHFPLTLESARPSHTSQYLCASSEVGSKGNTIYFGEGSWLTVV.

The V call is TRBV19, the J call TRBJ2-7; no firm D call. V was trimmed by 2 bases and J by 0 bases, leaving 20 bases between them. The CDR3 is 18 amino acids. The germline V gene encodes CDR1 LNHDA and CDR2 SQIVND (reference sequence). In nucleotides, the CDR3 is TGTGCCAGTAGTATACAAAGCCCTTCGCGGACCGCCTCCTACGAGCAGTACTTC. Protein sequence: CASSIQSPSRTASYEQYF.

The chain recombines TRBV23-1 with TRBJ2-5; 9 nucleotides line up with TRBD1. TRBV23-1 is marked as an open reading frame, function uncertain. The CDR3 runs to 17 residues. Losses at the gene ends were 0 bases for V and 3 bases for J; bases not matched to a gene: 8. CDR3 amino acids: CASSQSEGTGPKETQYF. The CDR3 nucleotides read TGCGCCAGCAGTCAATCCGAGGGGACAGGGCCAAAAGAGACCCAGTACTTC.

CDR3 sequence: CASTEIDRVNTEAFF. The CDR3 nucleotides read TGTGCCAGCACCGAGATTGACAGGGTCAACACTGAAGCTTTCTTT. This chain links TRBV28 with TRBJ1-1; the match to TRBD1 covers 7 bases. The CDR3 is 15 amino acids. V dropped 7 bases and J dropped 2; count of bases not matched to a gene: 10. Germline CDR1 reads MDHEN; CDR2 reads SYDVKM.

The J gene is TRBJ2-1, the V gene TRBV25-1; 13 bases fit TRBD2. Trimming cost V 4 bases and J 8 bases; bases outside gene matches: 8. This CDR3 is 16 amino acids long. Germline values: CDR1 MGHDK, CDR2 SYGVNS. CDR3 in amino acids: CASSGPGLAGLYEQFF. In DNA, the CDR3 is TGTGCCAGCAGTGGCCCGGGACTAGCGGGATTGTATGAGCAGTTCTTC.

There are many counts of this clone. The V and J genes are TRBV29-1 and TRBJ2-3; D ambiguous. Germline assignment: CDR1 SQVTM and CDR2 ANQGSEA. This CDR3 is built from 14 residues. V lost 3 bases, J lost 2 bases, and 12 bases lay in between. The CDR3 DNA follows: TGCAGCGTTGAGTTGCGGAGAGACACAGATACGCAGTATTTT. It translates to CSVELRRDTDTQYF.

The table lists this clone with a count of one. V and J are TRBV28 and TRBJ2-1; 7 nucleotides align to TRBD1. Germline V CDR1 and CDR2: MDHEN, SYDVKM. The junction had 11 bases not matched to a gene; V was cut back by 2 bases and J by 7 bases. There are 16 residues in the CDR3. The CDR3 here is CASSLLGTAISNEQFF. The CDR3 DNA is TGTGCCAGCAGTTTACTAGGGACAGCGATCTCGAATGAGCAGTTCTTC.

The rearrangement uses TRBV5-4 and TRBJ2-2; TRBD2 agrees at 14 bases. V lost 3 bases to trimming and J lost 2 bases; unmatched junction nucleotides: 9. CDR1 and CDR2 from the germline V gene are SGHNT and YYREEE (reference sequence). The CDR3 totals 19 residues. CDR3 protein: CASSSPGLAGVSNTGELFF. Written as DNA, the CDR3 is TGTGCCAGCAGCTCGCCGGGACTAGCGGGAGTATCTAACACCGGGGAGCTGTTTTTT.

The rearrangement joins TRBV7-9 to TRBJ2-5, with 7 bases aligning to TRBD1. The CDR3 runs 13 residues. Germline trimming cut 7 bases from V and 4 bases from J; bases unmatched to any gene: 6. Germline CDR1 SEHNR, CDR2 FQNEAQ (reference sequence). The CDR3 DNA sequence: TGTGCCAGCAAATCGACAGGGCGAGAGACCCAGTACTTC. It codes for CASKSTGRETQYF.

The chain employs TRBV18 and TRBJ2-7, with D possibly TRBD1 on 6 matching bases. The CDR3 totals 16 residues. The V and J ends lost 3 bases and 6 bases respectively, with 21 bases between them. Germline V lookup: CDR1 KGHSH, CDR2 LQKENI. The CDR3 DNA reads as TGTGCCAGCTCACCCTCCGGGACATCCGTTCAGTCCGAGCAGTACTTC. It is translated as CASSPSGTSVQSEQYF.

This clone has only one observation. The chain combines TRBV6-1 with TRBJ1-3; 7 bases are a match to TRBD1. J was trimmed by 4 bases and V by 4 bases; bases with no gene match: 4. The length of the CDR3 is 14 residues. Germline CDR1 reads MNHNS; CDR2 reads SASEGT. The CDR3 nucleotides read TGTGCCAGCAGTGGAGGGACAGACGGAAACACCATATATTTT. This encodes CASSGGTDGNTIYF.